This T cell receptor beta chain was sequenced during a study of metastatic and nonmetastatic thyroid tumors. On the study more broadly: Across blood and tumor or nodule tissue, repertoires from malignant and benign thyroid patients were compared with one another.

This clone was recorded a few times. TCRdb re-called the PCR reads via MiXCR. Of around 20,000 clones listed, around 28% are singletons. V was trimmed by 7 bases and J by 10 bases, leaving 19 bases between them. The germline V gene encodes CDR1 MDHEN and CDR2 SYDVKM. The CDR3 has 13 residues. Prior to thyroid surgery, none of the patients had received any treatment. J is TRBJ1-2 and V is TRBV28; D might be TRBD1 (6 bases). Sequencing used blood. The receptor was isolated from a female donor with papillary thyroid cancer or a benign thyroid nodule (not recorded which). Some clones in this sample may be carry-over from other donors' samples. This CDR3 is CASKLGGAFVYTF. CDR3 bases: TGTGCCAGCAAGTTGGGGGGGGCGTTTGTCTACACCTTC.